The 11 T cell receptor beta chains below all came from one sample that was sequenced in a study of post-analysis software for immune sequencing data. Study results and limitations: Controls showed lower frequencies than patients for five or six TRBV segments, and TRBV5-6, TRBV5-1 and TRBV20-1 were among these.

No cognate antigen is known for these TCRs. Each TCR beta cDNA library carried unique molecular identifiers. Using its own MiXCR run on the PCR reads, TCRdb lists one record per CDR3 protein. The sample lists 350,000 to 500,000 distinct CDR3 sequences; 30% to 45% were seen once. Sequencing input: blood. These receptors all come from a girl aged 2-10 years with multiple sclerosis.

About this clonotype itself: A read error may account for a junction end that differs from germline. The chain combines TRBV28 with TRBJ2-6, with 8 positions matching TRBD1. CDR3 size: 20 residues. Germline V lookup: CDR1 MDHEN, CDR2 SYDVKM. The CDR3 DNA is TGTGCCAGCAGCTCCAACATTATCCGTGCAGGGGGCTCTGGGGCCAACGTCCGGACTTTC. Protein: CASSSNIIRAGGSGANVRTF.

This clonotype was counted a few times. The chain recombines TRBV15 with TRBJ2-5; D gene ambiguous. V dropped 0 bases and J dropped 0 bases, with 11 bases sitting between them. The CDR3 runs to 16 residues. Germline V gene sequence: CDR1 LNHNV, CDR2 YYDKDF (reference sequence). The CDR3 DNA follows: TGTGCCACCAGCAGAGATTTACTGCTGTACCAAGAGACCCAGTACTTC. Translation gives CATSRDLLLYQETQYF.

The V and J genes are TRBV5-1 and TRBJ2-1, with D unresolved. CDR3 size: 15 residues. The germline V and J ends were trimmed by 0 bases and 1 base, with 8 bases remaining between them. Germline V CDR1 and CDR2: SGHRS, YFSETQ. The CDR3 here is CASSLVLGSYNEQFF. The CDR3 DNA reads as TGCGCCAGCAGCTTGGTTCTCGGTTCCTACAATGAGCAGTTCTTC.

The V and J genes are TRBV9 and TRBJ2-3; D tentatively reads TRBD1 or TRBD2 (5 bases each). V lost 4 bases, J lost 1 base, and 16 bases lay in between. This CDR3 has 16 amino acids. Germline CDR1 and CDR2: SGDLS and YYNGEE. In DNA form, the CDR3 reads TGTGCCAGCAGCCCCTGGGGGACGTCTGGCACAGATACGCAGTATTTT. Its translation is CASSPWGTSGTDTQYF.

The CDR3 here is CASRKPGQVYEQYF. The CDR3 coding sequence is TGTGCCAGCAGGAAACCGGGACAGGTCTACGAGCAGTACTTC. The chain carries TRBV12-3 or TRBV12-4 and TRBJ2-7, with 8 bases identical to TRBD1. This CDR3 is built from 14 residues. V shed 6 bases and J 3 bases; nucleotides not matched to a gene: 7.

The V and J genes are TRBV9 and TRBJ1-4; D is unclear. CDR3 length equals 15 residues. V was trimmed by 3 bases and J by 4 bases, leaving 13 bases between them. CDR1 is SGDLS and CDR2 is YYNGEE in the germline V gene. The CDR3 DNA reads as TGTGCCAGCAGCGCCACCGGGCTCTATAATGAAAAACTGTTTTTT. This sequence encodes CASSATGLYNEKLFF.

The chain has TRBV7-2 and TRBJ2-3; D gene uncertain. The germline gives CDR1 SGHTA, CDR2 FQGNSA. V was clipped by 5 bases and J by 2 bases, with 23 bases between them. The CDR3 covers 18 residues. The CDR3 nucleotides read TGTGCCAGCAGCCCATTTCACAATCTCGGACCGGTCACAGATACGCAGTATTTT. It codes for CASSPFHNLGPVTDTQYF.

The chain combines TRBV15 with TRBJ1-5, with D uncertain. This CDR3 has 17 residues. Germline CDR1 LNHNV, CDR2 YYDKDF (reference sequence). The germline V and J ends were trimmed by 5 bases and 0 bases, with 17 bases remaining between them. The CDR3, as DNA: TGTGCCACCAGCCCTCGATTGGACTGGTATAGCAATCAGCCCCAGCATTTT. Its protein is CATSPRLDWYSNQPQHF.

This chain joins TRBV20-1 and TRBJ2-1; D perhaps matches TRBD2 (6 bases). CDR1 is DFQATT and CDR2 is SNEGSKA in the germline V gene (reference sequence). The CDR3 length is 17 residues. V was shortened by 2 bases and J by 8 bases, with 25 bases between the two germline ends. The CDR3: CSARRGRGIGTGHEQFF. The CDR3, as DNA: TGCAGTGCTAGAAGGGGTCGGGGGATCGGCACAGGCCATGAGCAGTTCTTC.

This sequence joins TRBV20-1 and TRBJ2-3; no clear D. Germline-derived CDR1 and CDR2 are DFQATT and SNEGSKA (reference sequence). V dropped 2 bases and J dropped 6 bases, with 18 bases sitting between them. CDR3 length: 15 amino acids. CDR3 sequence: CSARMSTPKDDTQYF. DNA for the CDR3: TGCAGTGCTAGAATGTCGACCCCTAAGGACGATACGCAGTATTTT.

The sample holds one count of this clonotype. The CDR3 reads CASSEANADTQYF. CDR3 DNA: TGCGCCAGCAGCGAAGCGAACGCAGATACGCAGTATTTT. The chain is built from TRBV5-1 and TRBJ2-3; D is undetermined. Germline-derived CDR1 and CDR2 are SGHRS and YFSETQ. Trimming took 4 bases from V and 4 from J, leaving 10 bases between them. The CDR3 consists of 13 residues.